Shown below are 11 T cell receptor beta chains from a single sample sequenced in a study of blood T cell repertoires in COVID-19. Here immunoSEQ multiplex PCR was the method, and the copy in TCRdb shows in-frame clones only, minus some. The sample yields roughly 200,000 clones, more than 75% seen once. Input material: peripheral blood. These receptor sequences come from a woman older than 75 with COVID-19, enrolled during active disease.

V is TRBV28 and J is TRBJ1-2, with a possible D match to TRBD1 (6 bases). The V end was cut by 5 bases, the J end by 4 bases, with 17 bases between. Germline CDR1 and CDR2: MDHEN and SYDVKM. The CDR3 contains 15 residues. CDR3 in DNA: TGTGCCAGCAGTAAGGGACACCCTTCGAGCTATGGCTACACCTTC. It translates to CASSKGHPSSYGYTF.

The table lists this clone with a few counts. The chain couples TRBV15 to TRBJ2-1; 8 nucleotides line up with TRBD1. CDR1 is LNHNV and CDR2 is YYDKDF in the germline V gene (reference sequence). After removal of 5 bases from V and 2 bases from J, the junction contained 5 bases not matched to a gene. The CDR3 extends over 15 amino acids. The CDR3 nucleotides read TGTGCCACCAGCTTGGGCAGGGGGCCCTACAATGAGCAGTTCTTC. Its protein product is CATSLGRGPYNEQFF. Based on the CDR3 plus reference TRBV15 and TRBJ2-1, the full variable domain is DAMVIQNPRYQVTQFGKPVTLSCSQTLNHNVMYWYQQKSSQAPKLLFHYYDKDFNNEADTPDNFQSRRPNTSFCFLDIRSPGLGDTAMYLCATSLGRGPYNEQFFGPGTRLTVL.

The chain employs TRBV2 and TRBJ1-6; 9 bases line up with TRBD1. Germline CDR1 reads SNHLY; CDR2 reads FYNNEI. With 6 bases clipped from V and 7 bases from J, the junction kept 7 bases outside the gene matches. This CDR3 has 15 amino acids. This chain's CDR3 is CASRGGTGMNSPLHF. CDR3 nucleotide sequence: TGTGCCAGCAGGGGGGGGACAGGGATGAATTCACCCCTCCACTTT.

The CDR3 reads CASSPTGTGKEGPQHF. The CDR3 DNA reads as TGTGCCAGCTCACCGACCGGGACAGGGAAAGAGGGGCCCCAGCATTTT. The chain uses TRBV18 and TRBJ1-5; 9 bases align to TRBD1. V lost 3 bases, J lost 9 bases, and 12 bases stayed unmatched. This CDR3 has 16 amino acids. CDR1 and CDR2 from the germline V gene are KGHSH and LQKENI.

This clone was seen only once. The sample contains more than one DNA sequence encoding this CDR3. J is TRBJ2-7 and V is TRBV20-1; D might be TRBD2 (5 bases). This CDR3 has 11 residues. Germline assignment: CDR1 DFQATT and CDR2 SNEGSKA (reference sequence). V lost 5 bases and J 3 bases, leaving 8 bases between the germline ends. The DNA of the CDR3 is TGCAGTGCTGACCGGGGCTACGAGCAGTACTTC. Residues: CSADRGYEQYF.

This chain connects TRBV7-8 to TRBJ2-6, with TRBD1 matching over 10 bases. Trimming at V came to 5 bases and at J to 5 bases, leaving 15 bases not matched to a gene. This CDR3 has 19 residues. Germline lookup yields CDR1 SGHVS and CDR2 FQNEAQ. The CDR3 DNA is TGTGCCAGCAGCAAGAGCCCGGGACAGGGGATATTAAGGGCCAACGTCCTGACTTTC. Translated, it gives CASSKSPGQGILRANVLTF.

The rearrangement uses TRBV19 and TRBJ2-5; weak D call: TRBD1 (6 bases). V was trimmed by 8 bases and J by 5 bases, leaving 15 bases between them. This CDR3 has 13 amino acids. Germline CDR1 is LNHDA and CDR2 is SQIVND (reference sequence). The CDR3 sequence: CASSPGTTETQYF. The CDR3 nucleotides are TGTGCCAGTTCCCCCGGGACAACGGAGACCCAGTACTTC.

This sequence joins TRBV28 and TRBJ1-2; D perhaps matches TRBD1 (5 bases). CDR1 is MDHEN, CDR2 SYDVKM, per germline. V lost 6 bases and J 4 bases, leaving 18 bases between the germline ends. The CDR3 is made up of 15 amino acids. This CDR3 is CASSTRHPGGYGYTF. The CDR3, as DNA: TGTGCCAGCAGCACCCGCCACCCCGGGGGCTATGGCTACACCTTC.

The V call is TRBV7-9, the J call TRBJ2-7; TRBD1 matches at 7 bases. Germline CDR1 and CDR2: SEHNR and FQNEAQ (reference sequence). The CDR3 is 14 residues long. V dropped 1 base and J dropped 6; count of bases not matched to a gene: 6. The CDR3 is CASSLGGTVVEQYF. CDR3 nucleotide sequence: TGTGCCAGCAGCTTAGGTGGGACAGTCGTCGAGCAGTACTTC.

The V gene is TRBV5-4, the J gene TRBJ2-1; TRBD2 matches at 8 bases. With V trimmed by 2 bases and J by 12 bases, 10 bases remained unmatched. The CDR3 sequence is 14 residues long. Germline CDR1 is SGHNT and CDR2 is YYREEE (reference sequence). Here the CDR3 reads CASSFVRAGGGQFF. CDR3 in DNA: TGTGCCAGCAGCTTCGTTCGGGCGGGAGGTGGGCAGTTCTTC.

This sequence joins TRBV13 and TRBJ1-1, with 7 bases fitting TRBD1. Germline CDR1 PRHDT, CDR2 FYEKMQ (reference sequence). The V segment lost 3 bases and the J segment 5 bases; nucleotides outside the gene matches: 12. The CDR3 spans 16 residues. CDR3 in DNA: TGTGCCAGCAGCTTTAAAAGGGGGCAAGGGGGTACTGAAGCTTTCTTT. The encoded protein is CASSFKRGQGGTEAFF.